This is a list of T cell receptor beta chains from one sample in a study of regulatory T cells in long-lasting Graves disease. One entry per CDR3 protein results from TCRdb running MiXCR on the multiplex PCR reads. The table shows about 430,000 distinct CDR3 sequences, with 15% occurring only once. In addition, the sample was reused for a study of T cells in Graves' hyperthyroidism and ophthalmopathy.

The sequences come from peripheral blood mononuclear cells (PBMCs), collected at new diagnosis, from a patient treated with antithyroid drugs. The receptor set was obtained from a woman aged 40-49 years with Graves disease. The CDR3 runs from the conserved cysteine through the conserved F or W. The D gene is left open where the match is weak. Some rows mark clone size as missing; the rest say once, few, many or name a class of expanded clone.

TRBD2,TRBJ2-5,TRBV20-1,few,CSARDLSGRGETQYF,TGCAGTGCTAGAGACCTTAGCGGGAGAGGAGAGACCCAGTACTTC
.,TRBJ2-7,TRBV27,many,CASSLTHF,TGTGCCAGCAGTTTAACGCACTTC
TRBD1,TRBJ1-1,TRBV19,few,CASSIVRGRGTEAFF,TGTGCCAGTAGTATAGTAAGGGGGCGCGGGACTGAAGCTTTCTTT
TRBD2,TRBJ2-7,TRBV6-5,many,CASSYGLVYEQYF,TGTGCCAGCAGTTACGGACTAGTCTACGAGCAGTACTTC
.,TRBJ2-5,TRBV27,.,CASSLLGEFQETQYF,TGTGCCAGCAGTTTATTAGGGGAGTTCCAAGAGACCCAGTACTTC
.,TRBJ2-4,TRBV12-5,many,CASGWDSPVYGGVYF,TGTGCTAGTGGTTGGGACAGTCCGGTGTACGGGGGGGTGTACTTC
.,TRBJ2-7,TRBV11-2,many,CASSLAEVYEQYF,TGTGCCAGCAGCTTAGCCGAAGTCTACGAGCAGTACTTC
TRBD1,TRBJ2-1,TRBV19,few,CASSTRDRSHEQFF,TGTGCCAGTAGTACCCGGGACAGGTCTCATGAGCAGTTCTTC
.,TRBJ1-1,TRBV6-5,many,CASSYFLIQGSNTEAFF,TGTGCCAGCAGTTACTTCCTGATACAGGGATCGAACACTGAAGCTTTCTTT
.,TRBJ2-1,TRBV5-4,.,CASSLRQNSYNEQFF,TGTGCCAGCAGCTTGCGCCAGAACTCCTACAATGAGCAGTTCTTC
TRBD2,TRBJ2-3,TRBV6-2/TRBV6-3,many,CASSYSLGLADTQYF,TGTGCCAGCAGTTACTCCCTAGGACTAGCAGATACGCAGTATTTT
.,TRBJ1-2,TRBV11-2,many,CASSLGGSDGYTF,TGTGCCAGCAGCTTAGGGGGCTCCGATGGCTACACCTTC
.,TRBJ2-7,TRBV4-3,.,CASSQGPYIPYEQYF,TGCGCCAGCAGCCAAGGCCCCTATATACCCTACGAGCAGTACTTC
TRBD1,TRBJ1-6,TRBV11-2,many,CASSLGGTGNSPLHF,TGTGCCAGCAGCTTAGGGGGGACAGGGAATTCACCCCTCCACTTT
TRBD1,TRBJ2-5,TRBV28,few,CASQRTVGTEETQYF,TGTGCCAGTCAGAGGACCGTAGGGACAGAAGAGACCCAGTACTTC
.,TRBJ2-5,TRBV5-1,many,CASCSVPTGIQETQYF,TGCGCCAGCTGCTCGGTGCCCACAGGGATCCAAGAGACCCAGTACTTC
TRBD2,TRBJ2-7,TRBV27,few,CASGPLAGAFTYEQYF,TGTGCCAGCGGTCCCTTGGCGGGAGCATTCACCTACGAGCAGTACTTC
.,TRBJ2-1,TRBV5-6,few,CASSLMSDEQFF,TGTGCCAGCAGCTTGATGTCGGATGAGCAGTTCTTC
TRBD2,TRBJ2-1,TRBV29-1,few,CSVEDTGLADNEQFF,TGCAGCGTTGAAGACACGGGACTAGCGGACAATGAGCAGTTCTTC
TRBD1,TRBJ1-2,TRBV15,few,CATSRDLGQAHGYTF,TGTGCCACCAGCAGAGACCTGGGACAGGCCCATGGCTACACCTTC